Shown below are 10 T cell receptor beta chains from a single sample sequenced in a study of blood T cell repertoires in COVID-19. Assay used: immunoSEQ multiplex PCR; TCRdb lists only in-frame clones, some missing. The repertoire holds some 80,000 clones, with 80% as singletons. The source material was peripheral blood. The receptor source for this set is a woman in her forties with active or convalescent COVID-19.

The chain is built from TRBV21-1 and TRBJ1-2; the D call in the table, TRBD1, was not verified against the DNA. TRBV21-1 is a pseudogene locus. The CDR3 consists of 16 residues. The CDR3: CASSKEGQGFHYGYTF. In nucleotides, the CDR3 is TGTGCCAGCAGCAAAGAGGGACAGGGTTTTCACTATGGCTACACCTTC.

This sequence joins TRBV28 and TRBJ1-5; a weak D match, TRBD1 (5 bases). Germline V gene data show CDR1 as MDHEN and CDR2 as SYDVKM. This CDR3 has 13 amino acids. V was trimmed by 3 bases and J by 7 bases, leaving 10 bases between them. Written as DNA, the CDR3 is TGTGCCAGCAGTTTTTCAGGGCCCCAGCCCCAGCATTTT. This translates into CASSFSGPQPQHF.

The chain uses TRBV25-1 and TRBJ2-2, with D maybe TRBD1 (6 bases). The germline gives CDR1 MGHDK, CDR2 SYGVNS. The CDR3 has 18 amino acids. Trimming pared 2 bases from V and 1 base from J, leaving 17 bases between. CDR3 region: CASSELGAGTKNTGELFF. The CDR3 DNA is TGTGCCAGCAGTGAACTGGGTGCCGGGACAAAGAACACCGGGGAGCTGTTTTTT.

The J gene is TRBJ1-2, the V gene TRBV29-1; TRBD1 aligns across 10 bases. The CDR3 runs to 14 residues. Trimming took 4 bases from V and 5 from J; bases not matched to a gene: 7. Germline lookup yields CDR1 SQVTM and CDR2 ANQGSEA. The CDR3 nucleotides read TGCAGCGTTGGCAGGACAGGGGGGATTTATGGCTACACCTTC. It specifies CSVGRTGGIYGYTF.

The V call is TRBV6-5, the J call TRBJ2-5, with 7 nucleotides matching TRBD2. J was trimmed by 5 bases and V by 0 bases; bases with no gene match: 6. Germline V gene sequence: CDR1 MNHEY, CDR2 SVGAGI. The CDR3 extends over 15 amino acids. The CDR3: CASSYSGGRLETQYF. Written as DNA, the CDR3 is TGTGCCAGCAGTTACTCGGGGGGGAGGCTGGAGACCCAGTACTTC.

CDR3 sequence reads: CASSYDGTGGTGELFF. DNA of the CDR3: TGTGCCAGCAGCTACGACGGGACAGGGGGCACCGGGGAGCTGTTTTTT. The chain carries TRBV11-1 and TRBJ2-2; 11 bases align to TRBD1. This CDR3 spans 16 amino acids. From germline, CDR1 is SGHAT and CDR2 FQDESV (reference sequence). Trimming took 4 bases from V and 4 from J; bases not matched to a gene: 5.

This clone was observed many times. The V gene is TRBV7-9, the J gene TRBJ2-1; TRBD1 matches at 8 bases. The CDR3 totals 14 residues. The J segment lost 4 bases and the V segment lost 5 bases, leaving 4 bases of the junction unmatched. From germline, CDR1 is SEHNR and CDR2 FQNEAQ (reference sequence). The CDR3 loop reads CASSDTGGYNEQFF. CDR3 DNA: TGTGCCAGCAGCGACACAGGGGGGTACAATGAGCAGTTCTTC.

Many counts were recorded for this clone. V and J are TRBV27 and TRBJ1-4, with 10 nucleotides matching TRBD1. The ends lost 7 bases at V and 7 bases at J; junction bases unmatched: 6. The length of the CDR3 is 14 residues. CDR1 MNHEY and CDR2 SMNVEV come from the germline V gene (reference sequence). CDR3 DNA sequence: TGTGCCAGCACCGACAGGGGGCCCTCTGAAAAACTGTTTTTT. The encoded protein is CASTDRGPSEKLFF. The full variable domain, its missing parts supplied by reference TRBV27 and TRBJ1-4, is EAQVTQNPRYLITVTGKKLTVTCSQNMNHEYMSWYRQDPGLGLRQIYYSMNVEVTDKGDVPEGYKVSRKEKRNFPLILESPSPNQTSLYFCASTDRGPSEKLFFGSGTQLSVL.

This clone was seen only a few times. This chain uses TRBV5-8 with TRBJ1-6; no firm D call. CDR3 size: 15 residues. V was trimmed by 2 bases and J by 10 bases, leaving 16 bases between them. CDR1 is SGHTS, CDR2 YDEGEE, per germline. CDR3 coding DNA: TGTGCCAGCAGCTTCGCTGGCGGAGAAGTCTCACCCCTCCACTTT. It yields the protein CASSFAGGEVSPLHF.

Only a few counts were recorded for this clone. V gene TRBV6-2 or TRBV6-3 combines with J gene TRBJ1-5, with D maybe TRBD1 (6 bases). Germline V gene sequence: CDR1 MNHEY, CDR2 SVGEGT. There are 16 residues in the CDR3. Trimming left V 2 bases short and J 5 bases short, with 16 bases between. This CDR3 is CASSYAGRGGDQPQHF. The CDR3 DNA reads TGTGCCAGCAGTTACGCTGGCAGGGGAGGGGATCAGCCCCAGCATTTT.